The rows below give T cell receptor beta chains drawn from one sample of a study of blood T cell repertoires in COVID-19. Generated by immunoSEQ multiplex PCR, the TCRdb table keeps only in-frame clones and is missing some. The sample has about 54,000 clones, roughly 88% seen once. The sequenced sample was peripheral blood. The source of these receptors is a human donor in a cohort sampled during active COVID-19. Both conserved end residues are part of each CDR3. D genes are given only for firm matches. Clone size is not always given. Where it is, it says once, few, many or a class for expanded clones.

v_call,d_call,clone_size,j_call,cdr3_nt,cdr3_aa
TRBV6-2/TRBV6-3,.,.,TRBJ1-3,TGTGCCAGCAGCCGTTGGAGGCCTCAGACTGGAAACACCATATATTTT,CASSRWRPQTGNTIYF
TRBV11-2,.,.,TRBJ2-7,TGTGCCAGCAGCCCCATTGAGTCCTACGAGCAGTACTTC,CASSPIESYEQYF
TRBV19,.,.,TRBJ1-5,TGTGCCAGTAGTCCTCGAGATAATCAGCCCCAGCATTTT,CASSPRDNQPQHF
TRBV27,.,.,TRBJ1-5,TGTGCCAGCAGCCCCCGGGGTGGTAGCGCGCCCCAGCATTTT,CASSPRGGSAPQHF
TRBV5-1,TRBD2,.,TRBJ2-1,TGCGCCAGCAGCTCCACTAGCGCCGACAATGAGCAGTTCTTC,CASSSTSADNEQFF
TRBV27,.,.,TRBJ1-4,TGTGCCAGCAGTTTGCGGAGGGGAGAAAAACTGTTTTTT,CASSLRRGEKLFF
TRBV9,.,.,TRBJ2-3,TGTGCCAGCAGCCCGTACACAGATACGCAGTATTTT,CASSPYTDTQYF
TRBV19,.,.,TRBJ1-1,TGTGCCAGTAGTAATAGGCAGACTAGCACTGAAGCTTTCTTT,CASSNRQTSTEAFF
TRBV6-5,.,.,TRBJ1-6,TGTGCCAGCAGTCAGGCGGGACTACCGAATTCACCCCTCCACTTT,CASSQAGLPNSPLHF
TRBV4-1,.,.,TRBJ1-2,TGCGCCAGCAGCCAACCGGCGGCGGGGAACGGAGGCTACACCTTC,CASSQPAAGNGGYTF
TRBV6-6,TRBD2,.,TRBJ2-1,TGTGCCAGCAGTCAGGGACTAGCGTCTGGGAATGAGCAGTTCTTC,CASSQGLASGNEQFF
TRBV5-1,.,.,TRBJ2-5,TGCGCCAGCAGCCGCCAGGGATCCAGGGAGACCCAGTACTTC,CASSRQGSRETQYF
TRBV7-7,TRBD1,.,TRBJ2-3,TGTGCCAGCAGCCCAAGGACAGGGATCACAGATACGCAGTATTTT,CASSPRTGITDTQYF
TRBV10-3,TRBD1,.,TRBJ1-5,TGTGCCATCAGTACAGGGGGCAGGGATCAGCCCCAGCATTTT,CAISTGGRDQPQHF
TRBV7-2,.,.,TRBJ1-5,TGTGCCAGCAGCAACAGGGTTTACAATCAGCCCCAGCATTTT,CASSNRVYNQPQHF
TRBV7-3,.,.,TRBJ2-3,TGTGCCAGCAGCTTAACAGGTAGCTCCACAGATACGCAGTATTTT,CASSLTGSSTDTQYF
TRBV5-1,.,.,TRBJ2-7,TGCGCCAGCAGCCCCGCCGCGGGGGCGCGTAACGAGCAGTACTTC,CASSPAAGARNEQYF
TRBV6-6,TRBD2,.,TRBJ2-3,TGTGCCAGCGCCCAGCGGGGAGGGCCGACAGATACGCAGTATTTT,CASAQRGGPTDTQYF
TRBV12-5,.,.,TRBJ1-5,TGTGCTAGTGGTTTAGGGGTGAGAGCCAATCAGCCCCAGCATTTT,CASGLGVRANQPQHF
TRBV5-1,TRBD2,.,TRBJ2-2,TGCGCCAGCAGCGCCACTAGCGAGAGCACCGGGGAGCTGTTTTTT,CASSATSESTGELFF
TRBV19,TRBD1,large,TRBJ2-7,TGTGCCAGTAGTATCACAGGGGGCATCTACGAGCAGTACTTC,CASSITGGIYEQYF
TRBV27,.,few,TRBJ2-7,TGTGCCAGCAGTTCCAGGGTAGAGCCCTACGAGCAGTACTTC,CASSSRVEPYEQYF
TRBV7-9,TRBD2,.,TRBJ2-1,TGTGCCAGCAGCTCCACCGGGACTAGCGGGTACAATGAGCAGTTCTTC,CASSSTGTSGYNEQFF
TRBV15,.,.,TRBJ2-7,TGTGCCACCAGCAGAGCAGGAGGTTTAAGCTACGAGCAGTACTTC,CATSRAGGLSYEQYF
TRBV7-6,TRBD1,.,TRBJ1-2,TGTGCCAGCAGCCCGGGACAGGCTAACTATGGCTACACCTTC,CASSPGQANYGYTF
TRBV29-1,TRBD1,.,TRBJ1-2,TGCAGCGCTGTAAGGGGACAGGGGGCTAACGGATCCTTC,CSAVRGQGANGSF
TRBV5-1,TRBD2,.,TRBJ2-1,TGCGCCAGCAGCTTTATAGCGGGGACAACGGAGACTGAGCAGTTCTTC,CASSFIAGTTETEQFF
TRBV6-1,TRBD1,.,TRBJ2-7,TGTGCCAGCAGTGCGATGGGACAGGAAGGTCTATGGGAGCAGTACTTC,CASSAMGQEGLWEQYF
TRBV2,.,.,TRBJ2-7,TGTGCCACCATAGACTCTGGCTCCTACGAGCAGTACTTC,CATIDSGSYEQYF
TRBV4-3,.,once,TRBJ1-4,TGCGCCAGCAGCCAAGGGGGAGGAGGGTCGGCTAATGAAAAACTGTTTTTT,CASSQGGGGSANEKLFF
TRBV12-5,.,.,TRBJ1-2,TGTGCTAGGGTAATGGGCAGGGATTTTTCTAACTATGGCTACACCTTC,CARVMGRDFSNYGYTF
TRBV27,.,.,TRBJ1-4,TGTGCTCCCCGGCAGGGGAATGAAAAACTGTTTTTT,CAPRQGNEKLFF
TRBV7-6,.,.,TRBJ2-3,TGTGCCAGCAGCTTGGGCCCCAGGGCGGCAGATACGCAGTATTTT,CASSLGPRAADTQYF
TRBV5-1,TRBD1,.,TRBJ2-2,TGCGCCAGCAGCTTAGGACAGGACACCGGGGAGCTGTTTTTT,CASSLGQDTGELFF
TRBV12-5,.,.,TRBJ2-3,TGTGCTAGTGGTTTGGAACAGACAGATACGCAGTATTTT,CASGLEQTDTQYF
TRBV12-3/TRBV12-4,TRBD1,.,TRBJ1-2,TGTGCCAGCAGCCCCGGGACAGTAGGCTACACTTTC,CASSPGTVGYTF
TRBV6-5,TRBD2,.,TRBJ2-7,TGTGCCAGCAAGCGGGAGGGGGTGGCCTACGAGCAGTACTTC,CASKREGVAYEQYF
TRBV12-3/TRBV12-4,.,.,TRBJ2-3,TGTGCCAGCAGTTTACAGACTAAAACGCAGTATTTT,CASSLQTKTQYF
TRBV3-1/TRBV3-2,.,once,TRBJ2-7,TGTGCCAGCAGCCAACAGGGGGACTCGGAGCAGTACTTC,CASSQQGDSEQYF
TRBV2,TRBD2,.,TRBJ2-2,TGTGCCAGCAGTGAACGTAGCGGGAGGCCAACCGGGGAGCTGTTTTTT,CASSERSGRPTGELFF
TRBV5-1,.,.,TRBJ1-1,TGCGCCAGCACTCGCGGGGGGTTCGGCACTGAAGCTTTCTTT,CASTRGGFGTEAFF
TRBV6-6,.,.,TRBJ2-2,TGTGCCAGCAGTTACATGCAGGACGGGGAGCTGTTTTTT,CASSYMQDGELFF
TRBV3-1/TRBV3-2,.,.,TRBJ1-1,TGTGCCAGCAGCCAAGTCGGACAGCTGAACACTGAAGCTTTCTTT,CASSQVGQLNTEAFF
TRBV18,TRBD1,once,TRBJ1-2,TGTGCCAGCTCACCACAAAACCTAGGACAGGGGGCGAATGGCTACACCTTC,CASSPQNLGQGANGYTF
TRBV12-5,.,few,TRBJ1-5,TGTGCTAGTGGTTTGGAAGGCTGGCAGGGAAGCAATCAGCCCCAGCATTTT,CASGLEGWQGSNQPQHF
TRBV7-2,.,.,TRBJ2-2,TGTGCCAGCAGCTTAAGGAAGGCGGGCACCGGGGAGCTGTTTTTT,CASSLRKAGTGELFF
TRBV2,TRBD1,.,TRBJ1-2,TGTGCCAGCAGACAGGGGTGGTTTTATGGCTACACCTTC,CASRQGWFYGYTF